Below, 17 T cell receptor beta chains from the same sample are listed, as sequenced in a study of metastatic and nonmetastatic thyroid tumors. Using MiXCR, TCRdb re-called clones from the PCR reads. The sample lists 14,000 to 15,000 clones, approximately 19% occurring once. All patients were treatment-naive before thyroid surgery. The sequencing sample was made of blood. The source of these receptors is a female donor with papillary thyroid cancer or a benign thyroid nodule (not recorded which). Some clones in this sample may be carry-over from other donors' samples.

This clone was detected many times. The J gene is TRBJ2-1, the V gene TRBV20-1, with 9 bases matching TRBD1. The CDR3 has 17 residues. In germline, CDR1 is DFQATT, CDR2 SNEGSKA (reference sequence). V shed 0 bases, J shed 4 bases, and the junction held 10 bases outside the gene matches. The CDR3 coding sequence is TGCAGTGCTAGAGACGACAGGGGGGGTCGAATTTACAATGAGCAGTTCTTC. This codes for CSARDDRGGRIYNEQFF.

In this sample, this clone turned up many times. Distinct nucleotide sequences in the sample also encode this CDR3. This chain's CDR3 is CASSPGQGFTGELFF. The CDR3 nucleotides are TGTGCCAGCAGCCCGGGACAGGGTTTTACCGGGGAGCTGTTTTTT. J is TRBJ2-2 and V is TRBV5-8, with 9 bases identical to TRBD1. V shed 4 bases, J shed 5 bases, and the junction held 6 bases outside the gene matches. Germline V lookup: CDR1 SGHTS, CDR2 YDEGEE. This CDR3 region has 15 residues. Full variable domain (remainder filled in from reference TRBV5-8 and TRBJ2-2): EAGVTQSPTHLIKTRGQQATLRCSPISGHTSVYWYQQALGLGLQFLLWYDEGEERNRGNFPPRFSGRQFPNYSSELNVNALELEDSALYLCASSPGQGFTGELFFGEGSRLTVL.

This clone was seen ten or more times. V is TRBV3-1 and J is TRBJ2-5; 15 nucleotides match TRBD2. V shed 4 bases and J 5 bases; nucleotides not matched to a gene: 8. The CDR3 is 17 amino acids. The germline CDR1 and CDR2 sequences are LGHDT and YNNKEL (reference sequence). CDR3 bases: TGTGCCAGCAGCCCGGGACTAGCGGGAGGAGTCCGGGAGACCCAGTACTTC. This gives the protein CASSPGLAGGVRETQYF.

This clone came up many times. With a much larger clone just one base away, this may be a read error. This sequence joins TRBV6-2 or TRBV6-3 and TRBJ2-3; the match to TRBD2 covers 7 bases. Germline loops: CDR1 MNHEY, CDR2 SVGEGT. V lost 5 bases, J lost 4 bases, and 12 bases stayed unmatched. The CDR3 is 16 residues long. The CDR3 sequence is CASSIAGPIGADTQYF. CDR3 DNA: TGTGCCAGCAGTATAGCGGGCCCGATAGGAGCAGATACGCAGTATTTT.

This clone came up many times. The V and J genes are TRBV5-1 and TRBJ1-4; maybe TRBD1 (5 bases). The germline V gene has CDR1 SGHRS and CDR2 YFSETQ. This CDR3 contains 15 residues. Trimming left V 0 bases short and J 10 bases short, with 16 bases between. The CDR3 spells CASSLEGPTVGKLFF. The CDR3 DNA is TGCGCCAGCAGCTTGGAGGGGCCTACTGTCGGAAAACTGTTTTTT.

This clone was seen ten or more times. The V and J genes are TRBV20-1 and TRBJ1-6; D uncertain. This CDR3 comprises 12 residues. V lost 7 bases and J lost 5, with 9 bases in between. Germline V gene data show CDR1 as DFQATT and CDR2 as SNEGSKA (reference sequence). The CDR3, as DNA: TGCAGTGTACGACGGCATAATTCACCCCTCCACTTT. Its protein is CSVRRHNSPLHF.

The chain carries TRBV12-3 or TRBV12-4 and TRBJ2-3, with 8 bases identical to TRBD2. The junction had 6 bases not matched to a gene; V was cut back by 5 bases and J by 5 bases. This CDR3 has 14 residues. This chain's CDR3 is CASSPGTRLDTQYF. The CDR3 DNA sequence: TGTGCCAGCAGTCCCGGGACTAGGTTAGATACGCAGTATTTT.

V is TRBV20-1 and J is TRBJ1-5; D is perhaps TRBD1 (5 bases). V dropped 5 bases and J dropped 3 bases, with 11 bases sitting between them. The CDR3 contains 13 residues. From germline, CDR1 is DFQATT and CDR2 SNEGSKA (reference sequence). CDR3 sequence: CSAPDSNNQPQHF. The CDR3 coding sequence is TGCAGTGCTCCTGACAGCAACAATCAGCCCCAGCATTTT.

The sample holds a few counts of this clone. The chain couples TRBV6-1 to TRBJ1-5; possible D gene TRBD1, 5 bases. CDR3 length equals 16 residues. Germline values: CDR1 MNHNS, CDR2 SASEGT. The germline V and J ends were trimmed by 6 bases and 0 bases, with 15 bases remaining between them. Written as DNA, the CDR3 is TGTGCCAGCAGCCGGGCCGACAGCTATAGCAATCAGCCCCAGCATTTT. Protein: CASSRADSYSNQPQHF.

This clone was seen many times. The chain recombines TRBV15 with TRBJ1-5, with D hard to call. V lost 0 bases, J lost 4 bases, and 7 bases lay in between. Germline lookup yields CDR1 LNHNV and CDR2 YYDKDF (reference sequence). The CDR3 is 14 residues long. The CDR3 region is CATSRDSANQPQHF. CDR3 DNA: TGTGCCACCAGCAGAGATTCGGCGAATCAGCCCCAGCATTTT.

This clone was recorded a few times. A much larger clone differs by one base, so this may be a read error. Other DNA sequences of this sample code for an identical CDR3. CDR3 nucleotide sequence: TGCAGTGCACGGACCGGGACTAGCGGGAGTGTGCAGTTCTTC. Its protein is CSARTGTSGSVQFF. The chain combines TRBV29-1 with TRBJ2-1, with 14 bases identical to TRBD2. Germline CDR1 reads SQVTM; CDR2 reads ANQGSEA. The length of the CDR3 is 14 residues.

The rearrangement uses TRBV20-1 and TRBJ2-7, with 7 bases lining up with TRBD1. V shed 5 bases, J shed 0 bases, and the junction held 10 bases outside the gene matches. The CDR3 extends over 15 amino acids. The germline CDR1 and CDR2 sequences are DFQATT and SNEGSKA (reference sequence). CDR3 nucleotides: TGCAGTGCTCGGACCGGGGACAGCAGCTCCTACGAGCAGTACTTC. It yields the protein CSARTGDSSSYEQYF.

This clone is classed as medium-sized. The genes are TRBV15 and TRBJ2-3; 11 bases are shared with TRBD2. The junction had 8 bases not matched to a gene; V was cut back by 0 bases and J by 3 bases. Per the germline V gene, CDR1 is LNHNV and CDR2 is YYDKDF (reference sequence). This CDR3 is 18 amino acids long. The CDR3 reads CATSRDTLAGVETDTQYF. The CDR3, as DNA: TGTGCCACCAGCAGAGACACACTAGCGGGAGTGGAAACAGATACGCAGTATTTT. Full variable domain (missing parts from reference TRBV15 and TRBJ2-3): DAMVIQNPRYQVTQFGKPVTLSCSQTLNHNVMYWYQQKSSQAPKLLFHYYDKDFNNEADTPDNFQSRRPNTSFCFLDIRSPGLGDTAMYLCATSRDTLAGVETDTQYFGPGTRLTVL.

The sample holds many counts of this clone. The rearrangement joins TRBV6-5 to TRBJ1-1; D call uncertain. The CDR3 contains 13 residues. Germline values: CDR1 MNHEY, CDR2 SVGAGI. Trimming stripped 2 bases from V and 3 bases from J, with 7 bases between. CDR3 residues: CASSYPMDTEAFF. The DNA of the CDR3 is TGTGCCAGCAGTTACCCGATGGACACTGAAGCTTTCTTT.

This clone was seen ten or more times. This chain uses TRBV19 with TRBJ1-1; D perhaps matches TRBD1 (5 bases). Per the germline V gene, CDR1 is LNHDA and CDR2 is SQIVND (reference sequence). Deletions cut 5 bases from V and 5 bases from J, with 15 bases between. The CDR3 has 14 amino acids. The CDR3 DNA reads TGTGCCAGTAGTTTGTCCTGGAGGGGTACTGAAGCTTTCTTT. Translated, it gives CASSLSWRGTEAFF.

This clone was found once. This chain joins TRBV4-3 and TRBJ2-2, with D hard to call. The CDR3 length is 16 residues. V lost 0 bases and J lost 6, with 14 bases in between. The germline V gene has CDR1 LGHNA and CDR2 YSLEER. The CDR3 is CASSQEYEGPPGELFF. The CDR3, as DNA: TGCGCCAGCAGCCAAGAGTATGAAGGGCCTCCCGGGGAGCTGTTTTTT.

This clone has a count of ten or more. The rearrangement joins TRBV28 to TRBJ2-3; 9 bases align to TRBD2. CDR1 is MDHEN and CDR2 is SYDVKM in the germline V gene. After removal of 4 bases from V and 3 bases from J, the junction contained 11 bases not matched to a gene. The CDR3 runs 17 residues. CDR3 nucleotides: TGTGCCAGCAGTTCCCCCGTGTTGCTAGCGGGGACAGATACGCAGTATTTT. It translates to CASSSPVLLAGTDTQYF.